This T cell receptor beta chain was obtained from a study of shared clonotypes between healthy human individuals (TCRdb year 2020). Concerning the study at large: A few men and two women, aged 18 to 49 years, made up the cohort. Blood TCR repertoires of about five healthy adults were deeply sequenced to estimate repertoire size and the extent of clonotype sharing between individuals. Each donor's leukapheresis produced roughly between roughly 0.85 and 10 billion PBMCs. To increase sequencing depth and limit assay-specific biases, different laboratories used diverse techniques to prepare libraries and sequence TCR repertoires. For each donor, CD4 naive and CD4 memory were each run on three plates, CD8 naive on two plates, and CD8 memory on one plate. Beyond this particular receptor, the publication reports: Higher generation probabilities were observed for clonotypes shared by all four sorted-subset donors than for non-shared clonotypes. Incomplete sequencing was indicated by rarefaction of sorted-subset datasets, despite the large sequencing depth. Approximately 5% of naive CD4, around 3.5% of naive CD8, around 2.3% of memory CD4, and approximately 0.4% of memory CD8 clonotypes were shared across several donors. Because the study included a small number of donors, the genetic and exposure-history diversity represented was limited. Naive subsets generally had larger estimated clonotype richness than memory subsets. Only blood was sampled, and tissue TCR repertoires likely differ from those in blood. Pairwise subsampling indicated that sequencing depth was expected to affect the degree of clonotype sharing among donors.

Using the deep immunoSEQ assay, multiplex PCR amplified TCR CDR3 regions from genomic DNA. Extracted genomic DNA from each cell subset was spread evenly across all wells of several immunoSEQ 96-well plates, with each plate serving as a replicate. Each replicate PCR for sorted subsets received approximately 200 ng genomic DNA, equal to 28,000 or so T cell genomes. The purified libraries were quantified using a Qubit 3.0 fluorometer, sized with a Bioanalyzer 2100, and then quantified again using the KAPA Library Quantification kit. Every immunoSEQ 96-well plate was sequenced on a separate single-read 150-cycle Illumina NextSeq 550 flow cell. As for the original processing: Because only junctional sequences without quality scores were contained in the immunoSEQ output, filtering matching that applied to full-length reads could not be performed. Sequences were annotated with PyIR, a Python wrapper for IgBLAST v1.9, and V/J genes and CDR3 were assigned using IMGT germline references. Any read was removed if the V/J assignment was weak (E-value above 1e-6), the CDR3 was missing, or the read contained stop codons, out-of-frame junctions, or ambiguous translated residues. V3J clonotypes were defined as sequences sharing an identical inferred V gene, J gene, and CDR3 amino acid sequence. Percentage overlap between repertoires was calculated by dividing the number of shared unique clonotypes by the size of the smaller repertoire. Repertoire richness was assessed with RTK rarefaction, the Chao1 estimator, and Recon v2.1 estimates of unobserved clonotypes. Generation probabilities were computed with OLGA for all TCRbeta clonotypes obtained by the gDNA method from a handful of donors. This immuneACCESS table, as held by TCRdb, lists in-frame sequences with V and J called but not all clones. Of the missing ones, under half trace to an unresolved V gene in checked studies; the others have no known cause. V, J and clone size are taken as reported in that table, and D and trimming were inferred from the DNA itself. This sample is represented by approximately 500,000 clones; 90% to 96% of them were singletons. About 0.057% of the sample lies in the top ten.

CDR1 and CDR2 were assigned from the germline V gene (reference sequence) as SGHNT and YYREEE. From its cysteine to its phenylalanine, the CDR3 spans 14 amino acids. Only the CDR3 DNA stays, 42 bases, in frame from base 1. Here V drops 4 bases and J drops 4 bases, and the junction holds 5 bases not matched to any gene. On this clone: The specificity of this receptor is unknown. No much larger clone exists at a distance of one base, and base qualities are not known.

Healthy HIV-negative adults with no recently reported acute infections or vaccinations were included as donors. Every donor was a Caucasian adult living in Nashville, Tennessee, USA. CD4+ T cells were enriched through magnetic negative selection, after which naive cells were positively selected on CD45RA and the remaining negative fraction served as the memory subset. After blood collection by leukapheresis, PBMCs were isolated using Ficoll-Histopaque density gradient centrifugation and then cryopreserved in the vapor phase of liquid nitrogen. Analytical flow cytometry was used to check the purity and quantity of every magnetically sorted T cell population. From each sorted fraction, genomic DNA was isolated and quantified by UV absorbance on a Nanodrop 2000c.

Recombination linked TRBV5-4 to TRBJ2-5; TRBD1 lines up with 9 middle nucleotides. The sample consisted of naive CD4+ T cells sorted from blood. The intended sense of this specimen's cell subset or site label: CD45RA+ positively selected. The TCR sequence derives from a woman aged 25 to 45 in good health. The CDR3 is CASSTYRGPETQYF. Read as DNA, the sequence is TGTGCCAGCAGCACCTACAGGGGGCCAGAGACCCAGTACTTC.